The 10 T cell receptor beta chains reported below all come from one sample, sequenced in a study of Ad26.COV2.S vaccination and SARS-CoV-2 variants. Treatment denoted: over 15 received Ad26.COV2.S at low or high dose, single or two shots; 5 received placebo; per-sample allocation not given. Sampling was performed 63 days after the first vaccine or placebo injection. The repertoire was sequenced with immunoSEQ multiplex PCR; TCRdb's copy has only in-frame clones and lacks some. The data contain hundreds of thousands of clones, 70% to 90% of them singletons. Sequencing used peripheral blood, obtained in a trial of Ad26.COV2.S vaccine versus placebo. All receptors come from a person aged 18-60 years who received the Ad26.COV2.S COVID-19 vaccine or a placebo.

The count of this clone is one. This chain connects TRBV3-1 (or the pseudogene TRBV3-2) to TRBJ1-2, with 7 bases identical to TRBD1. Trimming took 5 bases from V and 4 from J; bases not matched to a gene: 4. The CDR3 runs 13 residues. The germline CDR1 and CDR2 sequences are LGHDT and YNNKEL (reference sequence). CDR3 in DNA: TGTGCCAGCAGCGTGGGACAGCGCTATGGCTACACCTTC. Its translation is CASSVGQRYGYTF.

The V and J genes are TRBV10-3 and TRBJ2-2; D may be TRBD1 or TRBD2 (5 bases each). V was shortened by 10 bases and J by 3 bases, with 15 bases between the two germline ends. CDR1 and CDR2 (germline): ENHRY, SYGVKD. The CDR3 runs to 14 residues. This CDR3 is CATRHGADTGELFF. In nucleotides, the CDR3 is TGTGCCACTCGACACGGGGCTGACACCGGGGAGCTGTTTTTT.

In its sample, this clone was seen a few times. The gene calls are TRBV11-2 and TRBJ2-7, with D perhaps matching TRBD1 or TRBD2 (6 bases each). The CDR3 sequence is 15 residues long. The V end lost 3 bases, the J end lost 3 bases, and 15 bases lay between the germline ends. The germline V gene encodes CDR1 SGHAT and CDR2 FQNNGV. The CDR3 sequence is CASSLSGGVGYEQYF. For the CDR3, the DNA is TGTGCCAGCAGCTTGTCCGGGGGCGTGGGCTACGAGCAGTACTTC. The full variable domain, its missing parts supplied by reference TRBV11-2 and TRBJ2-7, is EAGVAQSPRYKIIEKRQSVAFWCNPISGHATLYWYQQILGQGPKLLIQFQNNGVVDDSQLPKDRFSAERLKGVDSTLKIQPAKLEDSAVYLCASSLSGGVGYEQYFGPGTRLTVT.

This clone was seen a single time. Additional DNA sequences in this sample encode the identical CDR3. J is TRBJ2-7 and V is TRBV7-2, with 9 bases identical to TRBD2. The CDR3 has 15 amino acids. Germline CDR1 and CDR2: SGHTA and FQGNSA. With V trimmed by 3 bases and J by 1 base, 4 bases remained unmatched. CDR3 region: CASSLSGRLSYEQYF. The CDR3 DNA reads as TGTGCCAGCAGCTTGAGCGGGAGGTTATCCTACGAGCAGTACTTC.

The V gene is TRBV5-1, the J gene TRBJ1-5, with a possible D match to TRBD1 (5 bases). The CDR3 loop spans 16 amino acids. V shed 4 bases and J shed 2 bases, with 16 bases lying between them. Per the germline V gene, CDR1 is SGHRS and CDR2 is YFSETQ. CDR3 sequence reads: CASSTGPSGGNQPQHF. The CDR3 DNA reads as TGCGCCAGCAGCACGGGACCCTCGGGCGGCAATCAGCCCCAGCATTTT.

This clone was detected only once. J is TRBJ2-7 and V is TRBV6-2 or TRBV6-3, with 7 nucleotides matching TRBD1. V lost 2 bases, J lost 0 bases, and 4 bases stayed unmatched. The CDR3 has 15 residues. Germline assignment: CDR1 MNHEY and CDR2 SVGEGT. For the CDR3, the DNA is TGTGCCAGCAGTTACCCTCGGACAGGCTCCTACGAGCAGTACTTC. Translated, it gives CASSYPRTGSYEQYF.

V usage is TRBV6-2 or TRBV6-3 and J usage is TRBJ1-4; maybe TRBD1 (6 bases). Trimming took off 2 bases at V and 4 bases at J, with 14 bases between the two ends. The length of the CDR3 is 16 residues. The germline V gene encodes CDR1 MNHEY and CDR2 SVGEGT. CDR3 coding DNA: TGTGCCAGCAGTTACGAGCCGGGGGCCGTTAATGAAAAACTGTTTTTT. As protein: CASSYEPGAVNEKLFF.

V gene TRBV4-1 combines with J gene TRBJ2-1, with D uncertain. The CDR3 contains 13 residues. Per germline, CDR1 MGHRA and CDR2 YSYEKL. Between the trimmed V and J ends, which lost 0 bases and 6 bases, there was a span of 6 bases. The CDR3 DNA sequence: TGCGCCAGCAGCCAAGATATACGCAATGAGCAGTTCTTC. It yields the protein CASSQDIRNEQFF.

This chain links TRBV9 with TRBJ2-2; 8 bases match TRBD2. The V gene's germline CDR1 is SGDLS and CDR2 YYNGEE. Trimming removed 3 bases from V and 1 base from J; junction bases left unmatched: 5. The CDR3 consists of 16 residues. CDR3 sequence reads: CASSGVAGLNTGELFF. The CDR3 region has the DNA TGTGCCAGCAGCGGCGTAGCGGGACTGAACACCGGGGAGCTGTTTTTT.

The sample holds a few counts of this clone. This sequence joins TRBV7-2 and TRBJ2-7, with 11 nucleotides matching TRBD2. This CDR3 is built from 16 residues. From germline, CDR1 is SGHTA and CDR2 FQGNSA. V dropped 5 bases and J dropped 6; count of bases not matched to a gene: 12. CDR3 in amino acids: CASSPSTSGSKREQYF. The CDR3 DNA reads TGTGCCAGCAGCCCATCCACTAGCGGGAGTAAGCGCGAGCAGTACTTC.